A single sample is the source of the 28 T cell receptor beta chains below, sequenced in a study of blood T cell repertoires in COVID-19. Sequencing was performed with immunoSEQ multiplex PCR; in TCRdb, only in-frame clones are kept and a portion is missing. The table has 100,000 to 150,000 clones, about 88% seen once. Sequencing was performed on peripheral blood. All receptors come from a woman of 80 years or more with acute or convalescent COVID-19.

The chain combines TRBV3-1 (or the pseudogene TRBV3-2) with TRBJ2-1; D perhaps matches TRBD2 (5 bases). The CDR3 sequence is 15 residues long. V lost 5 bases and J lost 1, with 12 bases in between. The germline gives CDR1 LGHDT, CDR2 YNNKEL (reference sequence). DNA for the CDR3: TGTGCCAGCAGCACCGGAGGAGCGTCCTACAATGAGCAGTTCTTC. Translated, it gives CASSTGGASYNEQFF.

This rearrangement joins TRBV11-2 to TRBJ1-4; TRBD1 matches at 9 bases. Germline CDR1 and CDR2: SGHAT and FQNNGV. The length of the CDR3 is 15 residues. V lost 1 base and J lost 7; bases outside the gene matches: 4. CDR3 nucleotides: TGTGCCAGCAGCTTAGGGGACAGGGTGGTTGAAAAACTGTTTTTT. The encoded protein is CASSLGDRVVEKLFF.

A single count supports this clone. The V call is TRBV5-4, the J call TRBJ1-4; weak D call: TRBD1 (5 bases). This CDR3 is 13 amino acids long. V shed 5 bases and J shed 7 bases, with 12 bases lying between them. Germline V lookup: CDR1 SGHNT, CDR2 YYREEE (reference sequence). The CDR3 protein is CASRPWGGEKLFF. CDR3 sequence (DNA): TGTGCCAGCAGACCCTGGGGGGGTGAAAAACTGTTTTTT.

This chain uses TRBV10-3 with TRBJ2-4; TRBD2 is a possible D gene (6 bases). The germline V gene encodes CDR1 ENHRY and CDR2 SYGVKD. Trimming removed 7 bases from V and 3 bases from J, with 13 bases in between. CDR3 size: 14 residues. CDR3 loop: CAINEGGLKNIQYF. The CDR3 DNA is TGTGCCATCAATGAAGGAGGGCTCAAAAACATTCAGTACTTC.

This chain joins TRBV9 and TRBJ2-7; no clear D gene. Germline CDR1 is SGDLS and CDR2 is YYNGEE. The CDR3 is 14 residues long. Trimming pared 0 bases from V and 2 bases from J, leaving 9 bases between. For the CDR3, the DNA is TGTGCCAGCAGCGTAGGCCTATCCCCCTACGAGCAGTACTTC. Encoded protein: CASSVGLSPYEQYF.

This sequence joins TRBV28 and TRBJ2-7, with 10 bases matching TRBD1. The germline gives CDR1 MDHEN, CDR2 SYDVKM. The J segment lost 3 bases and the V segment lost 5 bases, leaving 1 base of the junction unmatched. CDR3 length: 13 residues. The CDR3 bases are TGTGCCAGCAGTCGGGACAGGGGCTACGAGCAGTACTTC. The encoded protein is CASSRDRGYEQYF.

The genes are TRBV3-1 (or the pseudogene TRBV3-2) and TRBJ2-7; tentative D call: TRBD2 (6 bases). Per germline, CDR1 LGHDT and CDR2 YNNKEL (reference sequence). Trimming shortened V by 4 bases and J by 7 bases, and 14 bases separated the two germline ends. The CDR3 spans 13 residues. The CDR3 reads CASSPDLRGEQYF. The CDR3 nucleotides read TGTGCCAGCAGCCCGGACCTTCGGGGGGAGCAGTACTTC.

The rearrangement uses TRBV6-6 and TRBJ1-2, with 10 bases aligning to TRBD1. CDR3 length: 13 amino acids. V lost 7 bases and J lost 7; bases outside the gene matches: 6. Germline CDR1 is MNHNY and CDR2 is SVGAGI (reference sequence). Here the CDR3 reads CASKVRQGAGYTF. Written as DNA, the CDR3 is TGTGCCAGCAAGGTGAGACAGGGGGCTGGCTACACCTTC.

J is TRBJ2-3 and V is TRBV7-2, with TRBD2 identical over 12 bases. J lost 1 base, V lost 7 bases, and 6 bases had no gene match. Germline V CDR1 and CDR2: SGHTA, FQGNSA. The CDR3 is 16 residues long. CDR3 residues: CASKITSGGRTDTQYF. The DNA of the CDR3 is TGTGCCAGCAAGATTACTAGCGGGGGGCGCACAGATACGCAGTATTTT.

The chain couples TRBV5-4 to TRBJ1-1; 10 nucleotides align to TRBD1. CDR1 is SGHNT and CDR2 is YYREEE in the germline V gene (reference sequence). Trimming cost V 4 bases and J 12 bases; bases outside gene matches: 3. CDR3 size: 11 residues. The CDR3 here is CASSRGQGTFF. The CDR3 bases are TGTGCCAGCAGCCGGGGACAGGGGACTTTCTTT.

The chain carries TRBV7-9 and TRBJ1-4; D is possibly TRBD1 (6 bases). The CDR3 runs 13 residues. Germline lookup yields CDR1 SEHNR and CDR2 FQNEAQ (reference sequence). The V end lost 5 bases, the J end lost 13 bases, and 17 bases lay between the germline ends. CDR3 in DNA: TGTGCCAGCAGCCAGAGCCAGGGGAAGGGACTGTTTTTT. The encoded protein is CASSQSQGKGLFF.

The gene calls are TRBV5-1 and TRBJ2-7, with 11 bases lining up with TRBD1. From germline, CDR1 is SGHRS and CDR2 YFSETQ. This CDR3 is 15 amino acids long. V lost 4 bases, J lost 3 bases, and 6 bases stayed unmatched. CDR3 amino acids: CASSNRDRGNYEQYF. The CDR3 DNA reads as TGCGCCAGCAGCAATCGGGACAGGGGGAACTACGAGCAGTACTTC.

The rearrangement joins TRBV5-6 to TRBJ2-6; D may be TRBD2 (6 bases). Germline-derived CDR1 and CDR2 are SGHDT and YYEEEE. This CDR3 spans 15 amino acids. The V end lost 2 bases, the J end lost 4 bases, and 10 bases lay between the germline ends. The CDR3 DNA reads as TGTGCCAGCAGCTTAGGAGGGGCAGGGGCCAACGTCCTGACTTTC. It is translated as CASSLGGAGANVLTF.

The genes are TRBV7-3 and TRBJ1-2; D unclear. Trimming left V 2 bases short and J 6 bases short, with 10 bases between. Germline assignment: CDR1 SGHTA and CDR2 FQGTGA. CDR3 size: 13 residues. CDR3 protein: CASSLEGSNGYTF. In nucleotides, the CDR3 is TGTGCCAGCAGCTTAGAGGGATCAAATGGCTACACCTTC.

CDR3 DNA sequence: TGTGCCAGCAGCCAAGGGGGCGCGAGTGGCTACACCTTC. This sequence encodes CASSQGGASGYTF. The V call is TRBV3-1 (or the pseudogene TRBV3-2), the J call TRBJ1-2; D might be TRBD1 (5 bases). CDR3 length equals 13 residues. Germline V gene lookup returns CDR1 LGHDT and CDR2 YNNKEL (reference sequence). V was trimmed by 1 base and J by 7 bases, leaving 10 bases between them.

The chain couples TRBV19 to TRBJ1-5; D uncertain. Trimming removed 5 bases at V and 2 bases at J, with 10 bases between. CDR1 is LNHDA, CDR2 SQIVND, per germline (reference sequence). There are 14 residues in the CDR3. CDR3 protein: CASSGPGGNQPQHF. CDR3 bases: TGTGCCAGTAGTGGGCCCGGGGGCAATCAGCCCCAGCATTTT.

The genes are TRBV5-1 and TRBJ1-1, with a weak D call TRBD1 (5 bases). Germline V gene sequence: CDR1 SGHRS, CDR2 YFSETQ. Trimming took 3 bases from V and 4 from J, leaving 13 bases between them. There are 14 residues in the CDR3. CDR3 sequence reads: CASSSREEATEAFF. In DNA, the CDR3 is TGCGCCAGCAGCTCCAGGGAGGAGGCCACTGAAGCTTTCTTT.

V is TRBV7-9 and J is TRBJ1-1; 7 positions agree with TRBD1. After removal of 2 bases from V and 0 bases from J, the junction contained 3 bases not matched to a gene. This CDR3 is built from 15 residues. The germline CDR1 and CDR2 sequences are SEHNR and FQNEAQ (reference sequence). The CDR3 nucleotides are TGTGCCAGCAGCTTAAGGACAGGACTGAACACTGAAGCTTTCTTT. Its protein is CASSLRTGLNTEAFF.

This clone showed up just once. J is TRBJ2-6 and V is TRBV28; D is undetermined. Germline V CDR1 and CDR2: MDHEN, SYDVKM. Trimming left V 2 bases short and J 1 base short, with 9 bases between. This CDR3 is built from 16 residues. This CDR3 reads CASSLQVPSGANVLTF. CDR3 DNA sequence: TGTGCCAGCAGTTTACAGGTACCGTCTGGGGCCAACGTCCTGACTTTC.

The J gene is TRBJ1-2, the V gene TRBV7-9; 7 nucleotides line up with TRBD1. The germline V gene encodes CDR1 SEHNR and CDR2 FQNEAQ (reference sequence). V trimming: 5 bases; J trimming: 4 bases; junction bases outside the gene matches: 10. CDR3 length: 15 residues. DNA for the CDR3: TGTGCCAGCAGCGACAGGGACATAGCCTCCTATGGCTACACCTTC. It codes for CASSDRDIASYGYTF.

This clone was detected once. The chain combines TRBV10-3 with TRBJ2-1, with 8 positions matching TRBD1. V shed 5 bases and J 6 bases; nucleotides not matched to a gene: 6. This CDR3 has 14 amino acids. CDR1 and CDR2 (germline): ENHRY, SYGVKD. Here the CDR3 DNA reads TGTGCCATCAGTATCCAGACAGGGGTCAATGAGCAGTTCTTC. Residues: CAISIQTGVNEQFF.

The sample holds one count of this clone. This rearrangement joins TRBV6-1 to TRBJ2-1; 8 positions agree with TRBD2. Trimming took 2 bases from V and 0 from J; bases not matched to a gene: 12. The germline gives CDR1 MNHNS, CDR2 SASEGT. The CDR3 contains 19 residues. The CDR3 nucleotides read TGTGCCAGCAGTGAAATCTCAGGACTAGCCACTCCCTCCTACAATGAGCAGTTCTTC. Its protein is CASSEISGLATPSYNEQFF.

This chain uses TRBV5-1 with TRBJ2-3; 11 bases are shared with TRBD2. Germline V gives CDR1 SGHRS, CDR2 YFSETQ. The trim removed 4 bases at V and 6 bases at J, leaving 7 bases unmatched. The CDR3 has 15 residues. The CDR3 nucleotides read TGCGCCAGCAGCGTGACTAGCGGGACCCTGGATACGCAGTATTTT. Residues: CASSVTSGTLDTQYF.

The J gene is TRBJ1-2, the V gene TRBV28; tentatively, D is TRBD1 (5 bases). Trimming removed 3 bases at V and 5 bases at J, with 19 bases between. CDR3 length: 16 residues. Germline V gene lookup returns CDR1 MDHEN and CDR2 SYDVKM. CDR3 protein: CASSLGGMRFGYGYTF. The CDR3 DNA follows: TGTGCCAGCAGTTTGGGGGGAATGCGGTTCGGGTATGGCTACACCTTC.

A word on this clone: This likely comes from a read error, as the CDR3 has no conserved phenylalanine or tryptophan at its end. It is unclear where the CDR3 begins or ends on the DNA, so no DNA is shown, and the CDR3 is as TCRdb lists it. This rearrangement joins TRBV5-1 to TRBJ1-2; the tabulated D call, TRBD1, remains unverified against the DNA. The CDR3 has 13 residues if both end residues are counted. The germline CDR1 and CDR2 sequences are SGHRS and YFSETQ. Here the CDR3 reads CASSYIPGTGIAL.

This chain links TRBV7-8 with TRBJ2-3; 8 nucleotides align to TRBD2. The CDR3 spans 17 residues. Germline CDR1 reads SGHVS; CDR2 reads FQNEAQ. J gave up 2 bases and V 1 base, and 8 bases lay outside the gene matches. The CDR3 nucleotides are TGTGCCAGCAGCTTAGACGGGCTAGCGGGTATCACAGATACGCAGTATTTT. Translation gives CASSLDGLAGITDTQYF.

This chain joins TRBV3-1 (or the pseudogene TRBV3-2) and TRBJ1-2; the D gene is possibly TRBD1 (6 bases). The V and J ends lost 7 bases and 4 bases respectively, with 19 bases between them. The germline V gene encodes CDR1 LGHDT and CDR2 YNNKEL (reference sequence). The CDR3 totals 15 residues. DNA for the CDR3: TGTGCCAGCATCCGGAGTCCAACAGGGCCCTATGGCTACACCTTC. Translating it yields CASIRSPTGPYGYTF.

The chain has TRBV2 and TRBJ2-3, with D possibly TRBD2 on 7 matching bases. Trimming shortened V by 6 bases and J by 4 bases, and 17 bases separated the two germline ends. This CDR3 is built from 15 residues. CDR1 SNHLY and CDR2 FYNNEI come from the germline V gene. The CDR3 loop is CASSPLAGAADTQYF. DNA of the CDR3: TGTGCCAGCAGCCCCCTGGCGGGGGCGGCAGATACGCAGTATTTT.